The clone carrying this T cell receptor beta chain was observed at least ten times. Bulk tumor genomic DNA was the template, and each sample received approximately 0.65 ug. Biopsy collection occurred during surgery, with several far-apart biopsies per primary tumor. The patients were newly diagnosed with non-small cell lung cancer, had not been treated, and had curative surgery. The authors amplified TCR beta CDR3 by multiplex PCR with 32 V and 13 J primers. TCRdb analysed the multiplex PCR reads with MiXCR anew, one entry per CDR3 protein. Among around 21,000 distinct CDR3 sequences listed, 25% to 30% were seen once. The data are from a study of immune heterogeneity within non-small cell lung tumors. After removal of 6 bases from V and 0 bases from J, the junction contained 6 bases not matched to a gene. The length of the CDR3 is 15 residues.

This chain joins TRBV12-3 or TRBV12-4 and TRBJ2-7; 9 positions match TRBD1. This clonotype was sampled from a man in his forties with non-small cell lung cancer. Sequenced: lung tumor tissue. The CDR3 DNA sequence: TGTGCCAGCAGCGATAACAGGGGGCACTCCTACGAGCAGTACTTC. Amino acid sequence: CASSDNRGHSYEQYF.